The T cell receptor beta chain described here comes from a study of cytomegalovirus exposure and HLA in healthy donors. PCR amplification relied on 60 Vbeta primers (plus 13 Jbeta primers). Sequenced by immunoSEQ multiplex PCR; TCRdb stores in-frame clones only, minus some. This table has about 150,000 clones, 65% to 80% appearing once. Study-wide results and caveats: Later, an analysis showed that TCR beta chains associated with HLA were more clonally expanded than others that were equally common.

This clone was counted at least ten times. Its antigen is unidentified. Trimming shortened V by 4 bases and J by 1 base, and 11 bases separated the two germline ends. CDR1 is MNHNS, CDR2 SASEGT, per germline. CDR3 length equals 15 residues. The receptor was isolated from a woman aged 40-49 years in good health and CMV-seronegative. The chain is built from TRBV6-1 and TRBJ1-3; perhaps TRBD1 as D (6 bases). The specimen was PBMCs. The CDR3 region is CASSARTDSGNTIYF. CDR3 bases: TGTGCCAGCAGTGCTCGGACAGATTCTGGAAACACCATATATTTT.